The 20 T cell receptor beta chains given below trace back to one sample, sequenced in a study of CD8 T cells in ankylosing spondylitis. TCRdb passed the 5' RACE reads through MiXCR, listing each CDR3 protein once. The data show roughly 170,000 distinct CDR3 sequences, with around 8.9% seen just once and about 15% held by the top ten. What was sequenced was blood, either unsorted or a sorted T cell fraction (not recorded which). Receptors were obtained from a female donor with ankylosing spondylitis or in good health (not recorded which).

This clonotype was seen a few times. The V and J genes are TRBV7-9 and TRBJ2-1; 9 positions agree with TRBD2. Germline-derived CDR1 and CDR2 are SEHNR and FQNEAQ (reference sequence). V trimming: 5 bases; J trimming: 0 bases; junction bases outside the gene matches: 5. The CDR3 totals 16 residues. The CDR3, as DNA: TGTGCCAGCAGCCCTAGCGGGGCGAGCTCCTACAATGAGCAGTTCTTC. Its protein product is CASSPSGASSYNEQFF. Combining the CDR3 with reference TRBV7-9 and TRBJ2-1 gives the whole variable domain DTGVSQNPRHKITKRGQNVTFRCDPISEHNRLYWYRQTLGQGPEFLTYFQNEAQLEKSRLLSDRFSAERPKGSFSTLEIQRTEQGDSAMYLCASSPSGASSYNEQFFGPGTRLTVL.

Only a few counts were recorded for this clonotype. V and J are TRBV11-2 and TRBJ1-2; a possible D gene is TRBD1 (6 bases). CDR1 is SGHAT, CDR2 FQNNGV, per germline. The V end was cut by 1 base, the J end by 4 bases, with 22 bases between. The CDR3 totals 18 residues. The CDR3, as DNA: TGTGCCAGCAGCTTAGTTCACAGGGAAGACTACTTCCCCTATGGCTACACCTTC. Protein: CASSLVHREDYFPYGYTF.

This clonotype was seen only a few times. The chain uses TRBV20-1 and TRBJ2-1; 8 nucleotides line up with TRBD2. The V and J ends lost 5 bases and 4 bases, in that order; junction bases with no gene match: 4. Germline-derived CDR1 and CDR2 are DFQATT and SNEGSKA (reference sequence). This CDR3 region has 13 residues. CDR3 protein: CSAPRGGYNEQFF. CDR3 nucleotides: TGCAGTGCTCCCCGGGGGGGGTACAATGAGCAGTTCTTC.

Ten or more counts support this clonotype. DNA for the CDR3: TGTGCCACCCGCGGACTAGCGGAGGGGAGTGAGCAGTTCTTC. Its translation: CATRGLAEGSEQFF. This chain links TRBV24-1 with TRBJ2-1, with TRBD2 matching 10 bases. Per the germline V gene, CDR1 is KGHDR and CDR2 is SFDVKD. CDR3 length: 14 amino acids. Trimming at V came to 9 bases and at J to 9 bases, leaving 10 bases not matched to a gene.

This clonotype was counted a few times. J is TRBJ2-3 and V is TRBV5-1; D unresolved. Germline CDR1 and CDR2: SGHRS and YFSETQ. V was cut by 3 bases and J by 6 bases, with 8 bases left in between. There are 12 residues in the CDR3. The CDR3: CASSSVADTQYF. DNA for the CDR3: TGCGCCAGCAGCTCGGTGGCGGATACGCAGTATTTT.

The V gene is TRBV19, the J gene TRBJ2-1; 7 positions match TRBD2. Germline V gene lookup returns CDR1 LNHDA and CDR2 SQIVND (reference sequence). The trim removed 5 bases at V and 5 bases at J, leaving 9 bases unmatched. The CDR3 contains 15 residues. In DNA, the CDR3 is TGTGCCAGTAGTGTCCTAGCGGTTGAGGACAATGAGCAGTTCTTC. Translation: CASSVLAVEDNEQFF.

The chain recombines TRBV9 with TRBJ2-5, with D perhaps matching TRBD1 (6 bases). Looked up from germline, CDR1 is SGDLS and CDR2 is YYNGEE. The CDR3 contains 15 residues. Trimming stripped 0 bases from V and 5 bases from J, with 14 bases between. The chain's CDR3 is CASSVGGQNRETQYF. The CDR3 region has the DNA TGTGCCAGCAGCGTAGGGGGACAAAATAGGGAGACCCAGTACTTC.

The genes are TRBV5-6 and TRBJ2-5; the D gene could be TRBD1 or TRBD2 (5 bases each). The CDR3 spans 13 residues. Trimming removed 3 bases from V and 3 bases from J, with 9 bases in between. CDR1 is SGHDT and CDR2 is YYEEEE in the germline V gene. The CDR3, as DNA: TGTGCCAGCAGCTCCAGGGACGAAGAGACCCAGTACTTC. Residues: CASSSRDEETQYF.

V is TRBV7-2 and J is TRBJ2-5; TRBD1 matches at 9 bases. Germline V CDR1 and CDR2: SGHTA, FQGNSA. V lost 2 bases and J lost 1; bases outside the gene matches: 2. The CDR3 has 15 amino acids. The CDR3, as DNA: TGTGCCAGCAGCTTAACGGGACAGGGCCAAGAGACCCAGTACTTC. This sequence encodes CASSLTGQGQETQYF. Full variable domain (remainder filled in from reference TRBV7-2 and TRBJ2-5): GAGVSQSPSNKVTEKGKDVELRCDPISGHTALYWYRQSLGQGLEFLIYFQGNSAPDKSGLPSDRFSAERTGGSVSTLTIQRTQQEDSAVYLCASSLTGQGQETQYFGPGTRLLVL.

This sequence joins TRBV27 and TRBJ1-1; D gene ambiguous. The germline V gene has CDR1 MNHEY and CDR2 SMNVEV (reference sequence). The ends were cut back, 2 bases at V and 3 bases at J, with 7 bases in the middle. This CDR3 has 13 amino acids. The CDR3 sequence is CASSLSQHTEAFF. For the CDR3, the DNA is TGTGCCAGCAGTTTAAGTCAGCACACTGAAGCTTTCTTT.

This clonotype came up a few times. The V gene is TRBV27, the J gene TRBJ2-3; D remains ambiguous. Per the germline V gene, CDR1 is MNHEY and CDR2 is SMNVEV (reference sequence). Trimming took off 6 bases at V and 0 bases at J, with 10 bases between the two ends. The CDR3 consists of 14 residues. The CDR3 sequence: CASSRLPSTDTQYF. The DNA of the CDR3 is TGTGCCAGCAGCCGACTTCCTAGCACAGATACGCAGTATTTT.

The CDR3 loop is CASSQDGAGRFEQFF. Written as DNA, the CDR3 is TGCGCCAGCAGCCAAGATGGAGCGGGAAGGTTTGAGCAGTTCTTC. The chain has TRBV4-3 and TRBJ2-1; TRBD2 matches 7 bases. The junction had 8 bases not matched to a gene; V was cut back by 0 bases and J by 9 bases. Germline-derived CDR1 and CDR2 are LGHNA and YSLEER. CDR3 length equals 15 residues.

A few counts support this clonotype. The chain couples TRBV28 to TRBJ2-1; D remains ambiguous. Germline lookup yields CDR1 MDHEN and CDR2 SYDVKM. The CDR3 runs 13 residues. Trimming cost V 3 bases and J 7 bases, with 10 bases left between them. CDR3 coding DNA: TGTGCCAGCAGTTTCTTCGCCATAAATGAGCAGTTCTTC. The encoded protein is CASSFFAINEQFF.

This clonotype was picked up a small number of times. The chain uses TRBV28 and TRBJ2-1, with 7 bases matching TRBD2. Germline CDR1 MDHEN, CDR2 SYDVKM. CDR3 size: 17 residues. After removal of 4 bases from V and 0 bases from J, the junction contained 9 bases not matched to a gene. The DNA for the CDR3 is TGTGCCAGCAGTTCGGCGTGGGAGGGGAGCTCCTACAATGAGCAGTTCTTC. This translates into CASSSAWEGSSYNEQFF.

This chain connects TRBV7-8 to TRBJ2-4; 10 bases are a match to TRBD1. After removal of 1 base from V and 4 bases from J, the junction contained 4 bases not matched to a gene. The CDR3 runs to 16 residues. Germline CDR1 reads SGHVS; CDR2 reads FQNEAQ. This CDR3 is CASSLVTGGLKNIQYF. CDR3 coding DNA: TGTGCCAGCAGCTTAGTGACAGGGGGCTTGAAAAACATTCAGTACTTC.

This clonotype turned up a few times. V gene TRBV12-3 or TRBV12-4 combines with J gene TRBJ2-1; no firm D call. Trimming removed 5 bases from V and 9 bases from J, with 14 bases in between. This CDR3 has 13 amino acids. CDR3 residues: CASSAGPRSEQFF. The CDR3 coding sequence is TGTGCCAGCAGTGCTGGCCCGAGGAGTGAGCAGTTCTTC.

This clonotype was found a few times. The gene calls are TRBV11-2 and TRBJ2-7; a weak D match, TRBD2 (6 bases). CDR3 length equals 15 residues. The germline gives CDR1 SGHAT, CDR2 FQNNGV. V lost 2 bases and J lost 3, with 14 bases in between. The CDR3 loop is CASSLTGEGLYEQYF. The CDR3 DNA reads as TGTGCCAGCAGCTTAACGGGAGAAGGACTCTACGAGCAGTACTTC.

The V and J genes are TRBV30 and TRBJ2-3, with D hard to call. Trimming took 0 bases from V and 6 from J, leaving 10 bases between them. This CDR3 contains 13 residues. The V gene's germline CDR1 is GTSNPN and CDR2 SVGIG (reference sequence). CDR3 nucleotides: TGTGCCTGGAGTGTATGGGGTTCGGATACGCAGTATTTT. Translated: CAWSVWGSDTQYF. Drawing the rest from reference TRBV30 and TRBJ2-3, the complete variable domain is SQTIHQWPATLVQPVGSPLSLECTVEGTSNPNLYWYRQAAGRGLQLLFYSVGIGQISSEVPQNLSASRPQDRQFILSSKKLLLSDSGFYLCAWSVWGSDTQYFGPGTRLTVL.

The table lists this clonotype with a few counts. V gene TRBV29-1 combines with J gene TRBJ1-3, with D unresolved. The CDR3 loop spans 11 amino acids. V was clipped by 7 bases and J by 3 bases, with 7 bases between them. Germline CDR1 SQVTM, CDR2 ANQGSEA. CDR3: CSGGGGNTIYF. The CDR3 nucleotides are TGCAGCGGAGGTGGTGGAAACACCATATATTTT.

This clonotype was counted many times. The genes are TRBV5-1 and TRBJ2-3, with 7 bases lining up with TRBD2. Germline CDR1 SGHRS, CDR2 YFSETQ. The CDR3 sequence is 13 residues long. With V trimmed by 6 bases and J by 4 bases, 5 bases remained unmatched. CDR3 region: CASTGGRPDTQYF. The CDR3, as DNA: TGCGCCAGCACGGGCGGGAGACCAGATACGCAGTATTTT.